These 27 T cell receptor beta chains were all obtained from the same sample, sequenced in a study of Tregs in tolerant kidney transplant recipients. Assay used: immunoSEQ multiplex PCR; TCRdb lists only in-frame clones, some missing. The sample contains some 55,000 clones, 80% to 90% of which appear only once. The specimen comprised Tregs from blood, sampled before the transplant. The receptor source for this set is a human donor who received a combined kidney and bone marrow transplant.

CDR3: CASGLAGGNEQFF. CDR3 DNA sequence: TGTGCCAGCGGACTAGCGGGGGGCAATGAGCAGTTCTTC. This rearrangement joins TRBV19 to TRBJ2-1, with TRBD2 identical over 14 bases. This CDR3 has 13 residues. The trim removed 9 bases at V and 6 bases at J, leaving 1 base unmatched. CDR1 and CDR2 from the germline V gene are LNHDA and SQIVND (reference sequence).

A remark on this clone: The junction shows a germline mismatch at one end, possibly a read error. J is TRBJ2-7 and V is TRBV5-4, with D possibly called TRBD1 or TRBD2 (6 bases each). The CDR3 runs 15 residues. From germline, CDR1 is SGHNT and CDR2 YYREEE (reference sequence). The CDR3 bases are TGTGCCAGCAGTTTGGCCGGCCAGGGGAGGTACGAGCAGTACTTC. Encoded protein: CASSLAGQGRYEQYF.

The rearrangement uses TRBV18 and TRBJ1-5, with a weak D call TRBD1 (5 bases). The CDR3 length is 17 residues. Trimming left V 2 bases short and J 0 bases short, with 14 bases between. The germline V gene has CDR1 KGHSH and CDR2 LQKENI. The CDR3 DNA reads TGTGCCAGCTCACCAGGGAGGGGTTCCTATAGCAATCAGCCCCAGCATTTT. Translating gives CASSPGRGSYSNQPQHF.

The chain carries TRBV6-6 and TRBJ2-1; weak D call: TRBD2 (5 bases). The CDR3 consists of 13 residues. Trimming took off 10 bases at V and 4 bases at J, with 14 bases between the two ends. Germline V gene lookup returns CDR1 MNHNY and CDR2 SVGAGI (reference sequence). CDR3 sequence (DNA): TGTGCCATACGGGGTACGGAGTACAATGAGCAGTTCTTC. As protein: CAIRGTEYNEQFF.

This clone was seen only a few times. In DNA, the CDR3 is TGCGCCAGCAGCTTGGCGGGGGGAACCAGGGCGTATGAAGCTTTCTTT. Amino acid sequence: CASSLAGGTRAYEAFF. The chain employs TRBV5-1 and TRBJ1-1; weak D call: TRBD1 (5 bases). The CDR3 length is 16 residues. CDR1 and CDR2 from the germline V gene are SGHRS and YFSETQ. The germline V and J ends were trimmed by 0 bases and 7 bases, with 19 bases remaining between them.

The J gene is TRBJ2-7, the V gene TRBV4-1; D not certain. Germline V lookup: CDR1 MGHRA, CDR2 YSYEKL. V was pared by 1 base and J by 2 bases, with 6 bases between. This CDR3 is built from 13 residues. The CDR3 here is CASSQGRPYEQYF. The CDR3 DNA reads as TGCGCCAGCAGCCAAGGGCGGCCCTACGAGCAGTACTTC.

The chain employs TRBV2 and TRBJ1-3, with 7 nucleotides matching TRBD1. Losses at the gene ends were 5 bases for V and 2 bases for J; bases not matched to a gene: 6. This CDR3 comprises 15 residues. Germline V gene lookup returns CDR1 SNHLY and CDR2 FYNNEI. CDR3 DNA sequence: TGTGCCAGCAGTCACTACACAGGGGCTGGAAACACCATATATTTT. This gives the protein CASSHYTGAGNTIYF.

This chain links TRBV5-5 with TRBJ2-5; no clear D gene. This CDR3 contains 12 residues. V was cut by 0 bases and J by 5 bases, with 5 bases left in between. CDR1 and CDR2 (germline): SGHKS, YYEKEE (reference sequence). In DNA form, the CDR3 reads TGTGCCAGCAGCTTGGGTGTGGAGACCCAGTACTTC. Its protein product is CASSLGVETQYF.

This clone was seen just once. The chain is built from TRBV7-9 and TRBJ1-1, with TRBD1 identical over 9 bases. The CDR3 is 16 amino acids. With 5 bases clipped from V and 4 bases from J, the junction kept 11 bases outside the gene matches. CDR1 and CDR2 (germline): SEHNR, FQNEAQ (reference sequence). The DNA for the CDR3 is TGTGCCAGCAGCCCGGCTTACGGACAGGGGCGCACTGAAGCTTTCTTT. It is translated as CASSPAYGQGRTEAFF.

The chain couples TRBV9 to TRBJ1-2; D unclear. Germline V CDR1 and CDR2: SGDLS, YYNGEE. CDR3 length: 14 amino acids. V was trimmed by 0 bases and J by 4 bases, leaving 10 bases between them. CDR3 sequence: CASSVGKQFYGYTF. In nucleotides, the CDR3 is TGTGCCAGCAGCGTAGGTAAACAGTTCTATGGCTACACCTTC. Looking up the rest from reference TRBV9 and TRBJ1-2 gives the full variable domain: DSGVTQTPKHLITATGQRVTLRCSPRSGDLSVYWYQQSLDQGLQFLIQYYNGEERAKGNILERFSAQQFPDLHSELNLSSLELGDSALYFCASSVGKQFYGYTFGSGTRLTVV.

The chain has TRBV5-6 and TRBJ1-5; D uncertain. Germline lookup yields CDR1 SGHDT and CDR2 YYEEEE. The CDR3 loop spans 14 amino acids. V was pared by 1 base and J by 6 bases, with 11 bases between. Here the CDR3 DNA reads TGTGCCAGCAGCTTGATCGACGGTAGTCAGCCCCAGCATTTT. Translating it yields CASSLIDGSQPQHF.

V usage is TRBV11-2 and J usage is TRBJ1-1; D is uncertain. The length of the CDR3 is 13 residues. Germline V CDR1 and CDR2: SGHAT, FQNNGV. Between the trimmed V and J ends, which lost 1 base and 1 base, there was a span of 4 bases. CDR3 bases: TGTGCCAGCAGCTTAGGGTGGAACACTGAAGCTTTCTTT. Translating it yields CASSLGWNTEAFF.

The chain combines TRBV18 with TRBJ1-1, with D uncertain. This CDR3 region has 13 residues. Germline lookup yields CDR1 KGHSH and CDR2 LQKENI. V was pared by 3 bases and J by 2 bases, with 7 bases between. DNA of the CDR3: TGTGCCAGCTCACCCGGGCCAAACACTGAAGCTTTCTTT. Encoded protein: CASSPGPNTEAFF.

J is TRBJ2-5 and V is TRBV14; TRBD2 matches 10 bases. With 0 bases clipped from V and 3 bases from J, the junction kept 16 bases outside the gene matches. The V gene's germline CDR1 is SGHDN and CDR2 FVKESK. This CDR3 has 20 amino acids. CDR3 sequence: CASSQDSLSGRPPGKETQYF. For the CDR3, the DNA is TGTGCCAGCAGCCAAGATTCTCTTAGCGGGAGGCCCCCAGGAAAAGAGACCCAGTACTTC.

The V call is TRBV5-1, the J call TRBJ2-1; D uncertain. The germline V gene encodes CDR1 SGHRS and CDR2 YFSETQ. V lost 0 bases to trimming and J lost 2 bases, with 9 bases between them. This CDR3 region has 15 residues. For the CDR3, the DNA is TGCGCCAGCAGCTTGGGTTCAGGCCCCTACAATGAGCAGTTCTTC. Protein product: CASSLGSGPYNEQFF.

This clone has a handful of counts. The V and J genes are TRBV5-1 and TRBJ2-1; 12 bases line up with TRBD2. CDR1 and CDR2 (germline): SGHRS, YFSETQ. The CDR3 totals 15 residues. Losses at the gene ends were 4 bases for V and 5 bases for J; bases not matched to a gene: 4. The DNA for the CDR3 is TGCGCCAGCAGCGCCCTAGCGGGAGGGAACAATGAGCAGTTCTTC. Amino acids: CASSALAGGNNEQFF.

The chain couples TRBV29-1 to TRBJ2-2; tentatively, D is TRBD2 (6 bases). Deletions cut 7 bases from V and 1 base from J, with 10 bases between. CDR3 length: 13 amino acids. Germline CDR1 and CDR2: SQVTM and ANQGSEA. In DNA form, the CDR3 reads TGCAGCGCAACGGGACTGAACACCGGGGAGCTGTTTTTT. This gives the protein CSATGLNTGELFF.

This clone was picked up one time. The chain is built from TRBV7-8 and TRBJ1-2, with 9 nucleotides matching TRBD1. With V trimmed by 5 bases and J by 3 bases, 4 bases remained unmatched. This CDR3 is built from 14 residues. Germline-derived CDR1 and CDR2 are SGHVS and FQNEAQ. This CDR3 is CASSPDRGDYGYTF. For the CDR3, the DNA is TGTGCCAGCAGCCCCGACAGGGGGGACTATGGCTACACCTTC.

The genes are TRBV18 and TRBJ1-2, with TRBD1 identical over 8 bases. There are 14 residues in the CDR3. Trimming at V came to 3 bases and at J to 6 bases, leaving 6 bases not matched to a gene. From germline, CDR1 is KGHSH and CDR2 LQKENI. Written as DNA, the CDR3 is TGTGCCAGCTCACCCTTGACAGGGGCAAATGGCTACACCTTC. This translates into CASSPLTGANGYTF.

Only one count was recorded for this clone. This chain uses TRBV10-3 with TRBJ1-2; D unclear. The V and J ends lost 3 bases and 8 bases respectively, with 7 bases between them. The CDR3 spans 11 residues. Germline V gives CDR1 ENHRY, CDR2 SYGVKD. The CDR3 region has the DNA TGTGCCATCAGTGACCAGCGAGGCTACACCTTC. This sequence encodes CAISDQRGYTF.

The rearrangement uses TRBV7-9 and TRBJ2-7; no definite D call. Germline assignment: CDR1 SEHNR and CDR2 FQNEAQ (reference sequence). CDR3 size: 12 residues. With 4 bases removed from V and 1 base from J, the gap between germline ends came to 5 bases. Here the CDR3 reads CASSSISYEQYF. The CDR3 DNA sequence: TGTGCCAGCAGCTCCATATCCTACGAGCAGTACTTC.

CDR3 sequence reads: CASSYAARGARNEQYF. DNA for the CDR3: TGTGCCAGCAGTTACGCGGCCCGGGGGGCGCGGAACGAGCAGTACTTC. The V call is TRBV6-5, the J call TRBJ2-7; TRBD2 might be the D (7 bases). Trimming took off 2 bases at V and 5 bases at J, with 19 bases between the two ends. The CDR3 extends over 16 amino acids. Germline assignment: CDR1 MNHEY and CDR2 SVGAGI.

This sequence joins TRBV18 and TRBJ1-2, with unresolved D. The V and J ends lost 2 bases and 6 bases respectively, with 7 bases between them. The CDR3 has 12 amino acids. Per the germline V gene, CDR1 is KGHSH and CDR2 is LQKENI. The CDR3 loop reads CASSPNSDGYTF. The CDR3 bases are TGTGCCAGCTCACCAAATTCGGATGGCTACACCTTC.

This sequence joins TRBV28 and TRBJ1-5; D perhaps matches TRBD1 (6 bases). The V gene lost 2 bases and the J gene lost 4 bases, with 12 bases spanning the gap. The CDR3 extends over 15 amino acids. Germline CDR1 is MDHEN and CDR2 is SYDVKM. DNA of the CDR3: TGTGCCAGCAGTTTACAGTCGGGGGCGAATCAGCCCCAGCATTTT. Translation: CASSLQSGANQPQHF.

V and J are TRBV5-4 and TRBJ1-1; 9 nucleotides match TRBD1. Unmatched junction bases numbered 6, after V lost 0 bases and J lost 0 bases. CDR3 length: 17 amino acids. The V gene's germline CDR1 is SGHNT and CDR2 YYREEE (reference sequence). CDR3 protein: CASSLATGGGMNTEAFF. The DNA of the CDR3 is TGTGCCAGCAGCTTGGCCACAGGGGGCGGAATGAACACTGAAGCTTTCTTT.

The chain joins TRBV7-2 to TRBJ1-2; 7 bases match TRBD1. Germline assignment: CDR1 SGHTA and CDR2 FQGNSA. J lost 5 bases, V lost 5 bases, and 2 bases had no gene match. The CDR3 runs 12 residues. CDR3 protein: CASSTTGYGYTF. CDR3 nucleotides: TGTGCCAGCAGCACGACAGGGTATGGCTACACCTTC. Drawing the rest from reference TRBV7-2 and TRBJ1-2, the complete variable domain is GAGVSQSPSNKVTEKGKDVELRCDPISGHTALYWYRQSLGQGLEFLIYFQGNSAPDKSGLPSDRFSAERTGGSVSTLTIQRTQQEDSAVYLCASSTTGYGYTFGSGTRLTVV.

The chain couples TRBV7-2 to TRBJ1-1, with D perhaps matching TRBD1 (5 bases). Trimming shortened V by 5 bases and J by 1 base, and 17 bases separated the two germline ends. The CDR3 loop spans 16 amino acids. Germline V gives CDR1 SGHTA, CDR2 FQGNSA. The CDR3 nucleotides are TGTGCCAGCAGCCCTCGGGGCGGAAACTGGAACACTGAAGCTTTCTTT. Its protein product is CASSPRGGNWNTEAFF.